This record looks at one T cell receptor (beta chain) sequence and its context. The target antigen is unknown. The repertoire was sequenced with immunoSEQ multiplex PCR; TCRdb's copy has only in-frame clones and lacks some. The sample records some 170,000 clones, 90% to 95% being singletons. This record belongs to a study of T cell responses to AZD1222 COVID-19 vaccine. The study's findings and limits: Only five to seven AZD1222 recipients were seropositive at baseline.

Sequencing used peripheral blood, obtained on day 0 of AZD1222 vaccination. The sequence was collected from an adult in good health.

CDR3 nucleotide sequence: TGTGCCAGCAGTTACAGTGCGACAAGTTATGGCTACACCTTC. Its protein is CASSYSATSYGYTF. The V and J genes are TRBV6-5 and TRBJ1-2, with unresolved D. Trimming stripped 2 bases from V and 5 bases from J, with 12 bases between. This CDR3 spans 14 amino acids. Looked up from germline, CDR1 is MNHEY and CDR2 is SVGAGI.